The source of this T cell receptor beta chain is a study of identical twins. Study-wide results and limits: In monozygotic twins, models underestimated the sharing of out-of-frame TCR alpha.

A universal primer site was created by template switching, with the cDNA bearing unique molecular identifiers. TCRdb analysed the 5' RACE reads with MiXCR anew, one entry per CDR3 protein. The repertoire holds 420,000 or so distinct CDR3 sequences, with approximately 17% as singletons. CDR1 PRHDT and CDR2 FYEKMQ come from the germline V gene (reference sequence). Between the trimmed V and J ends, which lost 2 bases and 4 bases, there was a span of 12 bases. CDR3 length: 15 residues. This clonotype was detected a few times. Its antigen is still unknown. This receptor was taken from a man aged 50 or older in good health. Sequenced material: naive T cells sorted from blood. J is TRBJ1-5 and V is TRBV13, with no clear D. CDR3 sequence (DNA): TGTGCCAGCAGCTTATTTAAAGGAGAAAATCAGCCCCAGCATTTT. Translated: CASSLFKGENQPQHF.